The rows below give T cell receptor beta chains drawn from one sample of a study of blood T cell repertoires in COVID-19. Sequencing was performed with immunoSEQ multiplex PCR; in TCRdb, only in-frame clones are kept and a portion is missing. The table has 150,000 to 200,000 clones, about 75% seen once. Sequencing input: peripheral blood. These receptors all come from a woman between 50 and 59 years old with active or convalescent COVID-19. Both conserved end residues are trimmed from each CDR3. A D gene is named only where the DNA matches it firmly.

V gene,D gene,J gene,CDR3 protein
TRBV10-3,.,TRBJ2-7,AISEVGQGRGEQY
TRBV5-3,TRBD2,TRBJ2-3,ARTGGRERDTQY
TRBV19,.,TRBJ1-2,ASRYQNYGYT
TRBV30,TRBD1,TRBJ1-1,AGTGGRSEAF
TRBV7-3,TRBD1,TRBJ2-2,ASSRTGDTGELF
TRBV7-2,TRBD2,TRBJ2-5,ASSSAGGGETQY
TRBV29-1,TRBD1,TRBJ1-1,SVVGTGNSRAF
TRBV2,.,TRBJ1-2,ASRIRFTVYGYT
TRBV5-1,TRBD2,TRBJ2-1,ASSLRAGGGKEQF
TRBV29-1,.,TRBJ1-4,SVRTATNEKLF
TRBV13,TRBD1,TRBJ1-6,ASSYDRVDVSYNSPLH
TRBV5-1,.,TRBJ2-4,ASSLAVAPNIQY
TRBV5-1,TRBD2,TRBJ2-7,ASSRLGGEVPYEQY
TRBV30,.,TRBJ2-3,AWTPRRDRSNTQY
TRBV2,TRBD1,TRBJ1-5,ASAQGGYSNQPQH
TRBV11-2,TRBD1,TRBJ1-4,ASSLMMGTGNEKLF
TRBV7-2,TRBD2,TRBJ2-5,ASSFSLAGGRGTQY
TRBV7-2,.,TRBJ2-5,ASSLARGTQY
TRBV5-1,TRBD1,TRBJ1-1,ASSARQGTPNTEAF
TRBV9,TRBD2,TRBJ2-1,ASSVVAGGYNEQF
TRBV19,TRBD1,TRBJ2-5,ASSSRTGNVKETQY
TRBV19,.,TRBJ1-4,ASSPVRERREKLF
TRBV9,TRBD1,TRBJ2-5,ASSSGGSETQY
TRBV7-3,.,TRBJ2-3,ASSLPSTDTQY
TRBV2,TRBD1,TRBJ1-2,ASRVAENRGLGDGYT
TRBV30,.,TRBJ1-4,AWSVVLRGEKLF
TRBV29-1,.,TRBJ2-5,SAWTLSGQETQY
TRBV19,TRBD2,TRBJ2-4,ASRGLAGGIAKNIQY
TRBV7-9,TRBD1,TRBJ1-6,ASSYPGQGTPLH
TRBV3-1/TRBV3-2,TRBD2,TRBJ2-3,ASSQVTSGASTDTQY
TRBV19,TRBD1,TRBJ2-1,ASSMAGTGVNEQF
TRBV4-3,TRBD1,TRBJ1-2,ASSQDLVGTGEVQVNYGYT
TRBV30,.,TRBJ1-2,AWSSSQKGLINGYT
TRBV6-1,.,TRBJ2-3,ASSEGRSTDTQY
TRBV11-1,TRBD1,TRBJ2-5,ASSSTGSVQETQY
TRBV5-5,.,TRBJ2-7,ASSLNLLAGSGVSYEQY
TRBV7-2,.,TRBJ2-5,ASRPSGVETQY
TRBV2,.,TRBJ2-5,ASSFRGGQETQY
TRBV10-1,.,TRBJ2-1,ASSEGGGYNEQF
TRBV11-1,TRBD1,TRBJ2-3,ASSLDRGRPTDTQY
TRBV20-1,TRBD2,TRBJ2-3,SASVGLAGGTDTQY
TRBV10-3,TRBD1,TRBJ2-5,AISGGQAETQY
TRBV7-8,.,TRBJ1-1,ASSLVRDKNTEAF
TRBV9,TRBD2,TRBJ2-3,ASSGPSGGFTDTQY
TRBV11-2,.,TRBJ2-7,ASSLGGSGLGYSSYEQY
TRBV4-2,.,TRBJ2-7,ASSQDTPGPYEQY